Included here is one TCR beta chain sequence, with context. This CDR3 is also generated by other DNA sequences in the sample. These data belong to a study of blood T cell repertoires in COVID-19. Turning to the study itself: The study drew acute and convalescent COVID-19 samples from the United States, Italy and Spain. Sample material is recorded as cDNA or gDNA derived from T cells, B-cell-depleted T cells, or PBMCs.

Germline CDR1 is MDHEN and CDR2 is SYDVKM. V was clipped by 3 bases and J by 4 bases, with 7 bases between them. The CDR3 contains 13 residues. As processed by the authors: From reference gene primer amplification, estimates of nucleated cell counts were derived. The repertoire was sequenced with immunoSEQ multiplex PCR; TCRdb's copy has only in-frame clones and lacks some. The V and J calls and clone size were taken over from that table, and D and trimming were inferred from the DNA. The table shows 200,000 to 250,000 clones, with approximately 80% occurring only once. V is TRBV28 and J is TRBJ1-5; no firm D call. The sequencing input was peripheral blood. This TCR derives from a human donor in a cohort sampled during active COVID-19. In DNA, the CDR3 is TGTGCCAGCAGTTTCCCCGGGAATCAGCCCCAGCATTTT. The encoded protein is CASSFPGNQPQHF.